A single sample is the source of the 20 T cell receptor beta chains below, sequenced in a study of cytomegalovirus exposure and HLA in healthy donors. PCR used 60 Vbeta primers and 13 Jbeta primers. The table came from immunoSEQ multiplex PCR; TCRdb's copy has only in-frame clones and leaves some out. Of 90,000 to 120,000 clones listed, 82% are singletons. The sequencing input was PBMCs. These TCRs come from a man younger than 40 in good health and CMV-seropositive.

V and J are TRBV10-2 and TRBJ2-4; D possibly corresponds to TRBD1 (6 bases). In germline, CDR1 is WSHSY, CDR2 SAAADI. V was shortened by 3 bases and J by 1 base, with 22 bases between the two germline ends. The CDR3 loop spans 19 amino acids. In DNA form, the CDR3 reads TGCGCCAGCAGTGATGACAGGCAGTTTTCCTCCGTCGCCAAAAACATTCAGTACTTC. This gives the protein CASSDDRQFSSVAKNIQYF.

This clone was counted between two and nine times. The chain links TRBV7-2 to TRBJ2-3; 9 bases line up with TRBD2. CDR3 length: 18 amino acids. From germline, CDR1 is SGHTA and CDR2 FQGNSA. After removal of 8 bases from V and 2 bases from J, the junction contained 17 bases not matched to a gene. The CDR3 spells CASSRLTRGGAHTDTQYF. As DNA, the CDR3 is TGTGCCAGCTCACGGTTGACTCGCGGGGGGGCCCACACAGATACGCAGTATTTT. Complete variable domain (other parts from reference TRBV7-2 and TRBJ2-3): GAGVSQSPSNKVTEKGKDVELRCDPISGHTALYWYRQSLGQGLEFLIYFQGNSAPDKSGLPSDRFSAERTGGSVSTLTIQRTQQEDSAVYLCASSRLTRGGAHTDTQYFGPGTRLTVL.

The rearrangement joins TRBV13 to TRBJ1-1; the D gene is possibly TRBD1 (5 bases). The CDR3 loop spans 12 amino acids. V lost 4 bases, J lost 5 bases, and 8 bases lay in between. Germline V gives CDR1 PRHDT, CDR2 FYEKMQ (reference sequence). The DNA for the CDR3 is TGTGCCAGCAGCTGGGAGGGGACTGAAGCTTTCTTT. It is translated as CASSWEGTEAFF. The full variable domain, completed using reference TRBV13 and TRBJ1-1, is AAGVIQSPRHLIKEKRETATLKCYPIPRHDTVYWYQQGPGQDPQFLISFYEKMQSDKGSIPDRFSAQQFSDYHSELNMSSLELGDSALYFCASSWEGTEAFFGQGTRLTVV.

The J gene is TRBJ1-1, the V gene TRBV5-1, with D tentatively TRBD1 (5 bases). V gave up 3 bases and J gave up 2 bases, with 17 bases separating them. This CDR3 region has 16 residues. Looked up from germline, CDR1 is SGHRS and CDR2 is YFSETQ. CDR3 protein: CASSWGPGRTNTEAFF. CDR3 sequence (DNA): TGCGCCAGCAGCTGGGGCCCTGGACGGACAAACACTGAAGCTTTCTTT. The full variable domain, completed using reference TRBV5-1 and TRBJ1-1, is KAGVTQTPRYLIKTRGQQVTLSCSPISGHRSVSWYQQTPGQGLQFLFEYFSETQRNKGNFPGRFSGRQFSNSRSEMNVSTLELGDSALYLCASSWGPGRTNTEAFFGQGTRLTVV.

The rearrangement uses TRBV5-6 and TRBJ1-2; no reliable D call. This CDR3 has 15 amino acids. V gave up 0 bases and J gave up 4 bases, with 13 bases separating them. The germline V gene encodes CDR1 SGHDT and CDR2 YYEEEE. This CDR3 reads CASSLARGRIYGYTF. CDR3 in DNA: TGTGCCAGCAGCTTGGCCCGGGGTCGAATCTATGGCTACACCTTC. The full variable domain, with the rest looked up from reference TRBV5-6 and TRBJ1-2, is DAGVTQSPTHLIKTRGQQVTLRCSPKSGHDTVSWYQQALGQGPQFIFQYYEEEERQRGNFPDRFSGHQFPNYSSELNVNALLLGDSALYLCASSLARGRIYGYTFGSGTRLTVV.

J is TRBJ1-1 and V is TRBV6-1; no reliable D call. In germline, CDR1 is MNHNS, CDR2 SASEGT. This CDR3 has 12 amino acids. Trimming removed 7 bases at V and 3 bases at J, with 9 bases between. CDR3 DNA sequence: TGTGCCAGCACCCCGGACTACACTGAAGCTTTCTTT. This sequence encodes CASTPDYTEAFF.

Remarks on this clone: A read error may account for a junction end that differs from germline. The chain joins TRBV7-7 to TRBJ2-7, with 11 nucleotides matching TRBD2. Germline V gene sequence: CDR1 SSHAT, CDR2 FNYEAQ (reference sequence). The CDR3 has 15 amino acids. DNA for the CDR3: TGTGCTAGCAGCTCCGGACTAGCGGGTTCCTACGAGCAGTACTTC. Translation: CASSSGLAGSYEQYF.

The CDR3 DNA reads as TGTGCCAGCCGCCCCAGGGGCGGGAGCAATCAGCCCCAGCATTTT. As protein: CASRPRGGSNQPQHF. V usage is TRBV6-6 and J usage is TRBJ1-5; tentatively, D is TRBD1 (6 bases). V was shortened by 8 bases and J by 1 base, with 15 bases between the two germline ends. From germline, CDR1 is MNHNY and CDR2 SVGAGI (reference sequence). The CDR3 has 15 amino acids.

The rearrangement uses TRBV10-3 and TRBJ1-1, with D perhaps matching TRBD1 (6 bases). Trimming removed 11 bases at V and 2 bases at J, with 21 bases between. Germline V lookup: CDR1 ENHRY, CDR2 SYGVKD. The CDR3 contains 15 residues. CDR3 sequence reads: CAVKDLQGFNTEAFF. Written as DNA, the CDR3 is TGTGCCGTGAAGGATCTACAGGGTTTTAACACTGAAGCTTTCTTT.

Concerning this clone: The same CDR3 is also encoded by other DNA sequences in this sample. The DNA for the CDR3 is TGTGCCAGCAGTGAATTAGCGGGGGGGCAAGAGACCCAGTACTTC. Residues: CASSELAGGQETQYF. The chain couples TRBV6-1 to TRBJ2-5; 11 bases line up with TRBD2. Germline values: CDR1 MNHNS, CDR2 SASEGT. Trimming removed 2 bases from V and 2 bases from J; junction bases left unmatched: 1. There are 15 residues in the CDR3.

V gene TRBV4-2 combines with J gene TRBJ2-3; the match to TRBD2 covers 16 bases. The length of the CDR3 is 17 residues. Germline V gives CDR1 LGHNA, CDR2 YNFKEQ. With 4 bases clipped from V and 2 bases from J, the junction kept 3 bases outside the gene matches. CDR3 protein: CASSPGLAGGLTDTQYF. CDR3 in DNA: TGTGCCAGCAGCCCGGGACTAGCGGGGGGGCTCACAGATACGCAGTATTTT.

The J gene is TRBJ2-3, the V gene TRBV11-3; TRBD1 agrees at 11 bases. The CDR3 runs to 17 residues. CDR1 and CDR2 (germline): SGHNT, YENEEA. The V and J ends lost 0 bases and 5 bases, in that order; junction bases with no gene match: 7. The chain's CDR3 is CASSLDSRTGGRDTQYF. In DNA, the CDR3 is TGTGCCAGCAGCTTAGATAGTCGGACAGGGGGCAGAGATACGCAGTATTTT.

This clone was seen only once. This rearrangement joins TRBV19 to TRBJ1-5, with TRBD1 matching over 10 bases. The germline gives CDR1 LNHDA, CDR2 SQIVND (reference sequence). With 6 bases clipped from V and 7 bases from J, the junction kept 3 bases outside the gene matches. The CDR3 totals 13 residues. CDR3 protein: CASSGTGEQPQHF. The CDR3 region has the DNA TGTGCCAGTAGCGGGACAGGGGAGCAGCCCCAGCATTTT.

The chain joins TRBV30 to TRBJ2-1; 12 nucleotides align to TRBD2. CDR3 length: 17 amino acids. The V gene end was trimmed by 4 bases and the J gene end by 0 bases; junction bases not matched to a gene: 7. The V gene's germline CDR1 is GTSNPN and CDR2 SVGIG (reference sequence). The CDR3 loop is CAWKGLAGGFSYNEQFF. The CDR3 nucleotides read TGTGCCTGGAAGGGGCTAGCGGGGGGGTTCTCCTACAATGAGCAGTTCTTC.

The chain links TRBV6-1 to TRBJ2-1, with TRBD1 matching over 9 bases. After removal of 6 bases from V and 0 bases from J, the junction contained 21 bases not matched to a gene. In germline, CDR1 is MNHNS, CDR2 SASEGT. The CDR3 covers 21 residues. The CDR3, as DNA: TGTGCCAGCAGGGAACCGGGACAGGGCGCCAGCCTCCCCAACTCCTACAATGAGCAGTTCTTC. This gives the protein CASREPGQGASLPNSYNEQFF.

This chain links TRBV19 with TRBJ1-5, with D possibly being TRBD1 (6 bases). The germline V gene encodes CDR1 LNHDA and CDR2 SQIVND (reference sequence). V lost 1 base, J lost 4 bases, and 11 bases lay in between. CDR3 size: 15 residues. The CDR3: CASSIGQDPNQPQHF. The CDR3 DNA is TGTGCCAGTAGTATAGGACAGGACCCGAATCAGCCCCAGCATTTT.

V usage is TRBV5-1 and J usage is TRBJ1-6; D possibly corresponds to TRBD1 (5 bases). With 2 bases removed from V and 7 bases from J, the gap between germline ends came to 13 bases. Germline CDR1 SGHRS, CDR2 YFSETQ. The CDR3 covers 15 residues. The CDR3 DNA reads TGCGCCAGCAGCTTAATTGCAGGGTCGAATTCACCCCTCCACTTT. Protein sequence: CASSLIAGSNSPLHF.

The rearrangement joins TRBV19 to TRBJ2-3; possible D gene TRBD2, 5 bases. Per germline, CDR1 LNHDA and CDR2 SQIVND (reference sequence). The CDR3 has 15 amino acids. The ends were cut back, 5 bases at V and 6 bases at J, with 18 bases in the middle. The CDR3 sequence is CASSVSGIGSDTQYF. The CDR3 DNA reads as TGTGCCAGTAGTGTGTCGGGGATAGGCTCGGATACGCAGTATTTT.

The chain uses TRBV4-1 and TRBJ1-5; 8 bases agree with TRBD1. The CDR3 extends over 17 amino acids. Per germline, CDR1 MGHRA and CDR2 YSYEKL. V lost 0 bases and J lost 5; bases outside the gene matches: 9. The CDR3 reads CASSQDEGQGLYQPQHF. The CDR3 nucleotides read TGCGCCAGCAGCCAAGATGAAGGACAGGGTTTATATCAGCCCCAGCATTTT.

The chain combines TRBV2 with TRBJ1-5; weak D call: TRBD1 (5 bases). Per germline, CDR1 SNHLY and CDR2 FYNNEI. The CDR3 spans 16 residues. Trimming cost V 6 bases and J 2 bases, with 17 bases left between them. The CDR3 bases are TGTGCCAGCAGGGCTTCAGGGATAATCCGCAATCAGCCCCAGCATTTT. This translates into CASRASGIIRNQPQHF. The full variable domain, its missing parts supplied by reference TRBV2 and TRBJ1-5, is EPEVTQTPSHQVTQMGQEVILRCVPISNHLYFYWYRQILGQKVEFLVSFYNNEISEKSEIFDDQFSVERPDGSNFTLKIRSTKLEDSAMYFCASRASGIIRNQPQHFGDGTRLSIL.